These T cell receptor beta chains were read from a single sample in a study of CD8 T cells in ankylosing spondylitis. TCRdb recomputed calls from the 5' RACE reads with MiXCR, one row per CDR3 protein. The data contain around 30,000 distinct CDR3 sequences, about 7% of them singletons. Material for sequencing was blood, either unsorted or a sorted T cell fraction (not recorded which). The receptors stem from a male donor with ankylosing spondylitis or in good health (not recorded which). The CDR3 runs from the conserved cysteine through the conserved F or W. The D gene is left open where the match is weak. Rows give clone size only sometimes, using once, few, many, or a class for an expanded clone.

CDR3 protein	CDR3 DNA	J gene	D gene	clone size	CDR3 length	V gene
CASRLARAGELFF	TGTGCCAGCAGACTAGCTCGCGCCGGGGAGCTGTTTTTT	TRBJ2-2	NA	many	13	TRBV25-1
CASSFTGPETQYF	TGTGCCAGCAGTTTTACGGGCCCAGAGACCCAGTACTTC	TRBJ2-5	NA	NA	13	TRBV6-6
CATSDSRKGGDTQYF	TGTGCCACCAGTGATTCACGAAAGGGTGGGGATACGCAGTATTTT	TRBJ2-3	NA	many	15	TRBV24-1
CSASQARGLTDTQYF	TGCAGTGCTAGCCAGGCTCGCGGGTTGACAGATACGCAGTATTTT	TRBJ2-3	NA	NA	15	TRBV20-1
CASAVGVSYNEQFF	TGTGCCAGCGCAGTGGGGGTCTCCTACAATGAGCAGTTCTTC	TRBJ2-1	NA	NA	14	TRBV5-7
CASGQGNSPLHF	TGTGCCAGCGGACAGGGCAATTCACCCCTCCACTTT	TRBJ1-6	TRBD1	many	12	TRBV6-5
CASSVAPPGGVGDNEQFF	TGTGCCAGCAGCGTCGCCCCGCCAGGGGGGGTTGGTGACAATGAGCAGTTCTTC	TRBJ2-1	NA	many	18	TRBV9
CSSRQGGDTEAFF	TGCAGCAGTAGACAGGGAGGGGACACTGAAGCTTTCTTT	TRBJ1-1	TRBD1	many	13	TRBV29-1
CASSVETQGLDEQFF	TGTGCCAGCAGCGTAGAGACTCAGGGTCTGGATGAGCAGTTCTTC	TRBJ2-1	NA	many	15	TRBV9
CASSLDTGFLYNEQFF	TGCGCCAGCAGCTTGGATACTGGGTTCCTCTACAATGAGCAGTTCTTC	TRBJ2-1	NA	many	16	TRBV5-1
CASSIDRTVNTEAFF	TGTGCCAGTAGTATAGATCGAACCGTGAACACTGAAGCTTTCTTT	TRBJ1-1	NA	many	15	TRBV19
CASSGGQGTYEQYF	TGTGCCAGCAGCGGAGGACAGGGGACCTACGAGCAGTACTTC	TRBJ2-7	TRBD1	many	14	TRBV9
CASSQDLGGSTDTQYF	TGCGCCAGCAGCCAAGATCTCGGGGGGAGCACAGATACGCAGTATTTT	TRBJ2-3	TRBD2	many	16	TRBV4-1
CASSLSGQRKDSPLHF	TGTGCCAGCAGTTTATCTGGACAGCGGAAAGATTCACCCCTCCACTTT	TRBJ1-6	NA	many	16	TRBV27
CSARDTSGRGEQYF	TGCAGTGCTAGAGATACAAGCGGGAGAGGCGAGCAGTACTTC	TRBJ2-7	TRBD2	many	14	TRBV20-1
CASSAGSSYNEQFF	TGTGCCAGTAGCGCGGGAAGCTCCTACAATGAGCAGTTCTTC	TRBJ2-1	NA	few	14	TRBV19
CASKGTGEYQPQHF	TGTGCCAGCAAAGGGACAGGGGAATATCAGCCCCAGCATTTT	TRBJ1-5	TRBD1	many	14	TRBV12-3/TRBV12-4
CASSFLATSGSADTQYF	TGTGCCAGCAGCTTTCTGGCGACTAGCGGGAGCGCAGATACGCAGTATTTT	TRBJ2-3	TRBD2	many	17	TRBV7-8
CASSFLTSGLYNEQFF	TGTGCCAGCAGTTTCCTGACTAGCGGGCTTTACAATGAGCAGTTCTTC	TRBJ2-1	TRBD2	medium-sized	16	TRBV28
CASSSTDTQYF	TGCGCCAGCAGCAGTACAGATACGCAGTATTTT	TRBJ2-3	NA	medium-sized	11	TRBV5-1
CASTPAGQGNTEAFF	TGTGCCAGTACCCCTGCGGGACAGGGCAACACTGAAGCTTTCTTT	TRBJ1-1	TRBD1	many	15	TRBV19
CAWSVIADTQYF	TGTGCCTGGAGTGTCATCGCAGATACGCAGTATTTT	TRBJ2-3	NA	NA	12	TRBV30
CASSLNSVTGELFF	TGTGCCAGCAGCCTAAACTCGGTCACCGGGGAGCTGTTTTTT	TRBJ2-2	NA	many	14	TRBV14
CTSSPGFSGANVLTF	TGTACCAGCAGCCCAGGGTTCTCTGGGGCCAACGTCCTGACTTTC	TRBJ2-6	NA	NA	15	TRBV7-3
CASSPQPPGQGMQNIQYF	TGTGCCAGCAGCCCTCAGCCCCCGGGACAGGGGATGCAAAACATTCAGTACTTC	TRBJ2-4	TRBD1	many	18	TRBV9
CASTRHLTGEGGITKNIQYF	TGTGCCAGCACCCGACATCTGACGGGAGAGGGGGGGATAACCAAAAACATTCAGTACTTC	TRBJ2-4	NA	NA	20	TRBV11-1
CASSQVGSGQEKLFF	TGCGCCAGCAGCCAAGTTGGGTCAGGGCAGGAAAAACTGTTTTTT	TRBJ1-4	NA	many	15	TRBV4-1
CSVVRDGPRREQYF	TGCAGCGTTGTCAGGGACGGGCCGCGTCGCGAGCAGTACTTC	TRBJ2-7	NA	NA	14	TRBV29-1
CASSLDRMGLPLHF	TGTGCCAGCAGCTTAGATAGGATGGGTTTACCCCTCCACTTT	TRBJ1-6	NA	few	14	TRBV7-2
CSVVDPGQGAVGYTF	TGCAGCGTTGTCGACCCGGGACAGGGGGCGGTTGGCTACACCTTC	TRBJ1-2	TRBD1	many	15	TRBV29-1
CASSLAGQAVSGNTIYF	TGTGCCAGCAGCTTAGCGGGGCAGGCCGTCTCTGGAAACACCATATATTTT	TRBJ1-3	NA	many	17	TRBV7-8
CASTIAGGIYEQYF	TGTGCCAGCACTATAGCGGGGGGGATCTACGAGCAGTACTTC	TRBJ2-7	TRBD2	many	14	TRBV2
CASSLTVERHNEQFF	TGCGCCAGCAGCCTGACCGTTGAGAGACACAATGAGCAGTTCTTC	TRBJ2-1	NA	many	15	TRBV5-1
CASSLGPSGVYNEQFF	TGTGCCAGCAGTTTGGGGCCCTCCGGTGTCTACAATGAGCAGTTCTTC	TRBJ2-1	NA	many	16	TRBV12-3/TRBV12-4
CASSPGTAQVYSGNTIYF	TGTGCCAGCAGCCCCGGGACAGCGCAAGTATACTCTGGAAACACCATATATTTT	TRBJ1-3	TRBD1	many	18	TRBV3-1
CASSLADQPQHF	TGTGCCAGCAGCTTAGCAGATCAGCCCCAGCATTTT	TRBJ1-5	NA	many	12	TRBV7-9
CASSLLGSQAKNIQYF	TGTGCCAGCAGCTTATTGGGGAGCCAAGCCAAAAACATTCAGTACTTC	TRBJ2-4	NA	many	16	TRBV11-2